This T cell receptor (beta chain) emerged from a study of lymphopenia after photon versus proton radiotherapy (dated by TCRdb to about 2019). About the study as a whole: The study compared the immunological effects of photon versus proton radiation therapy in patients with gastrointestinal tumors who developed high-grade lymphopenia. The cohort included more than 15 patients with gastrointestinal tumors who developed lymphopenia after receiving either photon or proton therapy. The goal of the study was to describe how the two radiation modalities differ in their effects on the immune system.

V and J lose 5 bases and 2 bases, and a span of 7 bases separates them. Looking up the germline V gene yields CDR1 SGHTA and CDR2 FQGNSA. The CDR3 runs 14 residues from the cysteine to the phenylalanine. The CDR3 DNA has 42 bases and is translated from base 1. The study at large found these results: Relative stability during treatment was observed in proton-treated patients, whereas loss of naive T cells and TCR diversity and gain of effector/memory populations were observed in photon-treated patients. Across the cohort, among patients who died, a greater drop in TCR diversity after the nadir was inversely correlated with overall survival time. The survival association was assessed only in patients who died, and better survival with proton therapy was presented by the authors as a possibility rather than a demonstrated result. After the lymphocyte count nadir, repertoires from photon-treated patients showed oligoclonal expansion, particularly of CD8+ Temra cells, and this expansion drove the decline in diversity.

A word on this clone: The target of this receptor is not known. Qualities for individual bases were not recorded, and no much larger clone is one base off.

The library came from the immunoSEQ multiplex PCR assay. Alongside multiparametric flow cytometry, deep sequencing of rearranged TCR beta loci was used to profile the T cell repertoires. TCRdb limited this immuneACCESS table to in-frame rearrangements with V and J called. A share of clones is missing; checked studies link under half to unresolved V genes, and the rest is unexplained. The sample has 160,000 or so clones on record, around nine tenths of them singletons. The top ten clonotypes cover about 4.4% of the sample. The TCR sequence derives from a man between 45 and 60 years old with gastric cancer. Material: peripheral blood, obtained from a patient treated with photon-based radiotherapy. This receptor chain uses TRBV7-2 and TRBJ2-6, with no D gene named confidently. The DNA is TGTGCCAGCAGCGATACCGCTGGGGCCAACGTCCTGACTTTC. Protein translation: CASSDTAGANVLTF.